This TCR beta chain was found in a study of blood T cell repertoires in COVID-19. Whole-study context: The samples span acute and convalescent COVID-19 from the United States, Italy and Spain. T cells, B-cell-depleted T cells, or PBMCs provided the cDNA or gDNA that served as material.

The assay was immunoSEQ multiplex PCR, and TCRdb's table has in-frame clones only and misses some. The sample consists of 90,000 to 140,000 clones, 65% to 90% of them appearing once. With V trimmed by 6 bases and J by 5 bases, 9 bases remained unmatched. The CDR3 length is 14 residues. The germline CDR1 and CDR2 sequences are WSHSY and SAAADI. The chain uses TRBV10-2 and TRBJ2-7, with 8 bases lining up with TRBD1. The TCR was taken from a man aged 45-60 years with acute or convalescent COVID-19. Specimen: peripheral blood. The CDR3 sequence is CASRGQGAWNEQYF. The CDR3 DNA reads as TGCGCCAGCAGGGGGCAGGGGGCATGGAACGAGCAGTACTTC.